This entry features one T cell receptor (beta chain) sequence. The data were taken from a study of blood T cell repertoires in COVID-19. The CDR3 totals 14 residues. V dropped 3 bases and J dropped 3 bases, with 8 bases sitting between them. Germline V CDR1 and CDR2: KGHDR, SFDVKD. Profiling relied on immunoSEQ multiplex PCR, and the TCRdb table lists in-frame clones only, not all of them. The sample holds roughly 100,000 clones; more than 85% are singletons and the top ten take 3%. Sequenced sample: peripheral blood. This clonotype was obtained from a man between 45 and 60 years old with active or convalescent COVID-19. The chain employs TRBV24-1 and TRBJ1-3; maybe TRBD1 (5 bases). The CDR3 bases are TGTGCCACCAGTGATGCAGGGATTGGAAACACCATATATTTT. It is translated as CATSDAGIGNTIYF.